These 7 T cell receptor beta chains were sequenced from one sample in a study of T cell changes during pregnancy in multiple sclerosis (dated by TCRdb to about 2019). Library preparation used the immunoSEQ multiplex PCR assay. In TCRdb, the immuneACCESS table is reduced to in-frame sequences with V and J assigned. These tables do not hold every clone; where another copy was compared, an unresolved V gene accounts for under half, and the others remain unexplained. The sample contains about 83,000 clones, about 89% of them found a single time. The biggest ten clones account for roughly 4% of the sample. This specimen was PBMCs, taken in the first trimester of pregnancy. All receptors derive from a female donor in good health, serving as a control in a pregnancy study. Some clones in this sample may be carry-over from other donors' samples.

This sequence joins TRBV6-5 and TRBJ2-1, with TRBD2 matching 11 bases. The ends lost 2 bases at V and 6 bases at J; junction bases unmatched: 6. Germline values: CDR1 MNHEY, CDR2 SVGAGI. This CDR3 has 16 residues. CDR3 region: CASSYGSGRAINEQFF. In nucleotides, the CDR3 is TGTGCCAGCAGTTACGGTAGCGGGAGGGCCATCAATGAGCAGTTCTTC.

The chain joins TRBV6-4 to TRBJ2-3; the D gene is possibly TRBD2 (6 bases). This CDR3 region has 15 residues. Between the trimmed V and J ends, which lost 6 bases and 2 bases, there was a span of 15 bases. Germline V gene lookup returns CDR1 MRHNA and CDR2 SNTAGT. CDR3 sequence: CASSELAGSTDTQYF. The DNA of the CDR3 is TGTGCCAGCAGCGAACTCGCGGGGTCCACAGATACGCAGTATTTT.

This chain joins TRBV13 and TRBJ2-1, with TRBD2 matching over 10 bases. The CDR3 runs 18 residues. From germline, CDR1 is PRHDT and CDR2 FYEKMQ (reference sequence). V shed 4 bases, J shed 0 bases, and the junction held 9 bases outside the gene matches. The CDR3 is CASSSEREGKSSYNEQFF. The DNA for the CDR3 is TGTGCCAGCAGCTCCGAGCGGGAGGGTAAGAGCTCCTACAATGAGCAGTTCTTC.

This chain joins TRBV4-3 and TRBJ2-7; 10 bases match TRBD1. The CDR3 spans 15 residues. Trimming removed 1 base from V and 5 bases from J; junction bases left unmatched: 5. Germline-derived CDR1 and CDR2 are LGHNA and YSLEER. This CDR3 reads CASSQAGQGRNEQYF. The CDR3 DNA sequence: TGCGCCAGCAGCCAAGCGGGACAGGGGCGGAACGAGCAGTACTTC.

The genes are TRBV11-2 and TRBJ2-4; no clear D. Germline V lookup: CDR1 SGHAT, CDR2 FQNNGV. This CDR3 contains 18 residues. Trimming removed 0 bases from V and 2 bases from J, with 17 bases in between. This CDR3 reads CASSLDFRVVLTKNIQYF. For the CDR3, the DNA is TGTGCCAGCAGCTTAGATTTTCGAGTAGTCTTAACCAAAAACATTCAGTACTTC.

The gene calls are TRBV4-3 and TRBJ2-5, with TRBD1 matching 10 bases. The end of the DNA is better explained by TRBJ2-7, so the J call may be wrong. This CDR3 contains 15 residues. From germline, CDR1 is LGHNA and CDR2 YSLEER. The DNA of the CDR3 is TGCGCCAGCAGCCAAGCGGGACAGGGGCGGAACGAGCAGTACTTC. It codes for CASSQAGQGRNEQYF.

The genes are TRBV11-2 and TRBJ2-7, with 9 nucleotides matching TRBD2. In germline, CDR1 is SGHAT, CDR2 FQNNGV. This CDR3 has 16 amino acids. V was pared by 3 bases and J by 0 bases, with 6 bases of the junction left unmatched. Here the CDR3 DNA reads TGTGCCAGCAGCTTTTGGACTAGCGAAAGCTCCTACGAGCAGTACTTC. This sequence encodes CASSFWTSESSYEQYF.